This T cell receptor (beta chain) was retrieved from a study of T-cell reconstitution after alpha-beta-depleted transplantation in children. Study results and limitations: Newly made T cells mostly supplied T-cell counts and diversity one year after transplant. The origin of high day-60 TCRbeta diversity in some patients lay in surviving recipient T cells and thymic progenitors. Expanded graft clones, several hundred of them, were reportedly the source of alpha-beta T cells about two months after transplant.

V shed 5 bases, J shed 8 bases, and the junction held 9 bases outside the gene matches. Germline V gene sequence: CDR1 MNHEY, CDR2 SMNVEV (reference sequence). The CDR3 length is 15 residues. This clonotype appeared a few times. Its antigen is not known. For TCRbeta, the library was prepared with unique molecular identifiers. One entry per CDR3 protein results from TCRdb running MiXCR on the PCR reads. The sample includes 500,000 to 750,000 distinct CDR3 sequences, about an eighth of them seen just once. The TCR sequence derives from a male patient younger than 18 who had a stem cell transplant for acute myeloid leukemia, so the T cells may come from the graft donor. The rearrangement uses TRBV27 and TRBJ1-4; 9 bases line up with TRBD1. Material: PBMCs, mostly from graft donor cells, obtained 360 days after TCRalphabeta/CD19-depleted stem cell transplant. CDR3 amino acids: CASSPWRGTGEKLFF. The CDR3 DNA reads as TGTGCCAGCAGTCCGTGGCGTGGGACAGGGGAAAAACTGTTTTTT.